This TCR beta chain was sequenced in a study of T cells in Graves' hyperthyroidism and ophthalmopathy. Study-wide findings and caveats: Stable hyperthyroidism was told apart from ophthalmopathy by a model built on 13 V-J features. Most clonotypes expanded in the thyroid (above 0.001) were also present in blood. The model anticipated ophthalmopathy a median around six months pre-onset.

Amplified TCR beta CDR3 regions derived from RNA transcripts. The study used the HTBI primer set for a first-round RT-PCR of the TCR CDR3. TCRdb reprocessed the multiplex PCR reads with MiXCR, giving one entry per CDR3 protein. Here the sample spans roughly 570,000 distinct CDR3 sequences, approximately 44% being singletons. Notes on this clonotype: Its antigen is not known.

V was clipped by 4 bases and J by 3 bases; unmatched bases: 11. The CDR3 totals 16 residues. Germline CDR1 and CDR2: LNHDA and SQIVND (reference sequence). Diagnosis rested on symptoms, serum thyroxine and TRAb, thyroid ultrasound, and orbital computed tomography. The chain has TRBV19 and TRBJ2-7; 8 nucleotides line up with TRBD1. This TCR derives from a woman under 30 with Graves' hyperthyroidism. The sample consisted of peripheral blood or thyroid tissue (not recorded which). Here the CDR3 DNA reads TGTGCCAGTAGTAGCATACAGGGGGTTAGCATCTACGAGCAGTACTTC. Protein: CASSSIQGVSIYEQYF.